This TCR beta chain was found in a study of blood T cell repertoires in COVID-19. Looking at the study overall: The United States, Italy and Spain were the sources of the acute and convalescent COVID-19 samples. The cDNA or gDNA used as material had been derived from T cells, B-cell-depleted T cells, or PBMCs.

Germline V lookup: CDR1 SGHVS, CDR2 FQNEAQ. The junction had 13 bases not matched to a gene; V was cut back by 5 bases and J by 8 bases. The CDR3 runs 16 residues. Original analysis: From reference gene primer amplification, estimates of nucleated cell counts were derived. TCRdb keeps only in-frame clones here, not all; method: immunoSEQ multiplex PCR. Clone size and V and J calls were adopted from that table, with D and trimming inferred from the DNA. The repertoire has more than 25,000 clones, about 94% of them found once; the top ten carry 4%. The source material was peripheral blood. The TCR originated in a human donor with active COVID-19. The donor label of this sample is uncertain. This rearrangement joins TRBV7-8 to TRBJ1-4; 8 bases are shared with TRBD1. This chain's CDR3 is CASSPQLAGGQEKLFF. The CDR3, as DNA: TGTGCCAGCAGCCCCCAGTTGGCAGGGGGCCAAGAAAAACTGTTTTTT.